The next 24 T cell receptor beta chains were all read from a single sample in a study of chemoradiotherapy in HPV16-positive cancers (dated by TCRdb to 2021 to 2024). The protocol used for the library was the immunoSEQ multiplex PCR assay. Imported from immuneACCESS, the table was reduced by TCRdb to in-frame sequences with V and J called. These copies leave out some clones; in studies compared against another copy, an unresolved V gene accounts for under half, and the cause of the remainder is not known. The sample contains about 53,000 clones, about 92% of them found a single time. Of the sample, 3% to 4% falls within the top ten clones. Here the sequenced sample was blood, taken from a patient who underwent chemoradiotherapy. The source is a human donor with HPV-associated anogenital cancer.

V is TRBV30 and J is TRBJ1-1; the match to TRBD1 covers 8 bases. V lost 5 bases and J lost 6; bases outside the gene matches: 11. In germline, CDR1 is GTSNPN, CDR2 SVGIG (reference sequence). The CDR3 consists of 14 residues. CDR3 DNA sequence: TGTGCCTGGGCCCCGCAGGGGGCGATGGCTGAAGCTTTCTTT. This sequence encodes CAWAPQGAMAEAFF.

The chain couples TRBV2 to TRBJ2-1; the D is unclear. The V gene lost 5 bases and the J gene lost 5 bases, with 4 bases spanning the gap. There are 11 residues in the CDR3. Germline CDR1 reads SNHLY; CDR2 reads FYNNEI. The CDR3 coding sequence is TGTGCCAGCAGTCTCAACAATGAGCAGTTCTTC. Its translation is CASSLNNEQFF.

Of note for this clone: The DNA is left out, because the CDR3 cannot be placed on it with certainty; the CDR3 is given as TCRdb lists it. The V gene is TRBV6-1, the J gene TRBJ2-7; TRBD1, the D gene given by the table, was not confirmed from the DNA. Germline lookup yields CDR1 MNHNS and CDR2 SASEGT. The CDR3 is 15 amino acids long, termini counted. The chain's CDR3 is CASSERWGQGAPTHF.

As to this clone: Different DNA sequences within this sample yield the same CDR3. This rearrangement joins TRBV5-1 to TRBJ2-3; D is perhaps TRBD2 (5 bases). With 0 bases removed from V and 1 base from J, the gap between germline ends came to 9 bases. Germline V lookup: CDR1 SGHRS, CDR2 YFSETQ. CDR3 size: 15 residues. The DNA for the CDR3 is TGCGCCAGCAGCTTGGAAGGAGGCCGCACAGATACGCAGTATTTT. Protein product: CASSLEGGRTDTQYF.

The V call is TRBV7-9, the J call TRBJ2-7; a possible D gene is TRBD2 (6 bases). The CDR3 is 16 amino acids. Per germline, CDR1 SEHNR and CDR2 FQNEAQ (reference sequence). Trimming stripped 0 bases from V and 0 bases from J, with 12 bases between. The CDR3 reads CASSLAGSGSSYEQYF. The CDR3, as DNA: TGTGCCAGCAGCTTAGCTGGTAGCGGTAGCTCCTACGAGCAGTACTTC.

This chain connects TRBV29-1 to TRBJ2-7; D perhaps matches TRBD1 (6 bases). Per germline, CDR1 SQVTM and CDR2 ANQGSEA. V lost 4 bases, J lost 2 bases, and 9 bases lay in between. The CDR3 covers 12 residues. CDR3 protein: CSVGQGTYEQYF. Written as DNA, the CDR3 is TGCAGCGTTGGGCAGGGGACCTACGAGCAGTACTTC.

This chain joins TRBV6-1 and TRBJ2-3, with 8 bases identical to TRBD2. The CDR3 is 16 residues long. The junction had 7 bases not matched to a gene; V was cut back by 3 bases and J by 2 bases. The V gene's germline CDR1 is MNHNS and CDR2 SASEGT. CDR3 sequence: CASSEFTSGHTDTQYF. CDR3 nucleotides: TGTGCCAGCAGTGAGTTCACTAGCGGACACACAGATACGCAGTATTTT.

The genes are TRBV21-1 and TRBJ2-7; the table's TRBD1 call for D was not verified on the DNA. TRBV21-1 is an annotated pseudogene. The CDR3 totals 12 residues. The DNA of the CDR3 is TGTGCCAGCATGGGCAGATTCTACGAGCAGTACTTC. This codes for CASMGRFYEQYF.

V gene TRBV12-5 combines with J gene TRBJ2-6; D gene unclear. Germline-derived CDR1 and CDR2 are LGHNT and FRNRAP. Trimming shortened V by 3 bases and J by 10 bases, and 10 bases separated the two germline ends. The CDR3 sequence is 13 residues long. CDR3 protein: CASGLGTENVLTF. The CDR3 bases are TGTGCTAGTGGTTTAGGTACGGAGAACGTCCTGACTTTC.

The genes are TRBV15 and TRBJ1-1; the D is unclear. CDR3 length equals 13 residues. Trimming took 0 bases from V and 8 from J, leaving 10 bases between them. Germline CDR1 is LNHNV and CDR2 is YYDKDF (reference sequence). This CDR3 is CATSREPRTEAFF. DNA of the CDR3: TGTGCCACCAGCAGAGAACCCCGGACGGAAGCTTTCTTT.

The chain links TRBV6-5 to TRBJ1-6; 9 nucleotides align to TRBD1. The junction had 6 bases not matched to a gene; V was cut back by 6 bases and J by 9 bases. The CDR3 is 14 residues long. Looked up from germline, CDR1 is MNHEY and CDR2 is SVGAGI. The CDR3 nucleotides read TGTGCCAGCAGCCACCGGGACAGGGCTTCACCCCTCCACTTT. Translation gives CASSHRDRASPLHF.

The chain links TRBV14 to TRBJ1-5; possible D gene TRBD1, 6 bases. Germline V gives CDR1 SGHDN, CDR2 FVKESK. CDR3 length: 13 residues. Trimming removed 6 bases at V and 5 bases at J, with 11 bases between. CDR3 sequence (DNA): TGTGCCAGCAGGTTACAGGGAGATCAGCCCCAGCATTTT. The encoded protein is CASRLQGDQPQHF.

A few counts support this clone. The chain combines TRBV10-3 with TRBJ2-1, with a tentative D call TRBD2 (6 bases). The CDR3 sequence is 16 residues long. V was trimmed by 0 bases and J by 4 bases, leaving 13 bases between them. Germline V gene data show CDR1 as ENHRY and CDR2 as SYGVKD. CDR3 nucleotides: TGTGCCATCAGTGAGTCGGGTAGCGGTGATTACAATGAGCAGTTCTTC. Translating it yields CAISESGSGDYNEQFF.

This clone was seen a single time. The rearrangement joins TRBV7-8 to TRBJ2-3; maybe TRBD1 (5 bases). In germline, CDR1 is SGHVS, CDR2 FQNEAQ. This CDR3 is 17 amino acids long. V was trimmed by 5 bases and J by 0 bases, leaving 18 bases between them. CDR3 nucleotide sequence: TGTGCCAGCAGCAACCGGTGGGGCGGAGTTAGCACAGATACGCAGTATTTT. Translation: CASSNRWGGVSTDTQYF.

The chain employs TRBV7-3 and TRBJ2-5, with D tentatively TRBD1 or TRBD2 (5 bases each). CDR1 is SGHTA, CDR2 FQGTGA, per germline. Trimming shortened V by 5 bases and J by 9 bases, and 19 bases separated the two germline ends. The CDR3 is 14 residues long. The CDR3 nucleotides are TGTGCCAGCAGCCCTCAGGGTAATTTGAGGGCCCAGTACTTC. Amino acid sequence: CASSPQGNLRAQYF.

J is TRBJ1-2 and V is TRBV7-8, with D unresolved. CDR1 and CDR2 from the germline V gene are SGHVS and FQNEAQ. The CDR3 covers 17 residues. The V end was cut by 1 base, the J end by 0 bases, with 15 bases between. The CDR3 coding sequence is TGTGCCAGCAGCTTAGTGATTCGGCAGACTACTAACTATGGCTACACCTTC. It yields the protein CASSLVIRQTTNYGYTF.

V gene TRBV4-3 combines with J gene TRBJ2-1; 11 bases align to TRBD2. CDR3 length: 16 amino acids. Trimming removed 0 bases from V and 9 bases from J; junction bases left unmatched: 7. Germline CDR1 reads LGHNA; CDR2 reads YSLEER. CDR3 in amino acids: CASSQETSGRSGEQFF. In DNA, the CDR3 is TGCGCCAGCAGCCAAGAAACTAGCGGGAGATCGGGTGAGCAGTTCTTC.

The rearrangement joins TRBV2 to TRBJ1-3; D is possibly TRBD1 (5 bases). The CDR3 has 15 amino acids. Germline values: CDR1 SNHLY, CDR2 FYNNEI. The V gene lost 6 bases and the J gene lost 0 bases, with 12 bases spanning the gap. CDR3 bases: TGTGCCAGCAGCGACAGCTCCTACTCTGGAAACACCATATATTTT. This gives the protein CASSDSSYSGNTIYF. The variable domain in full, with the rest retrieved from reference TRBV2 and TRBJ1-3, is EPEVTQTPSHQVTQMGQEVILRCVPISNHLYFYWYRQILGQKVEFLVSFYNNEISEKSEIFDDQFSVERPDGSNFTLKIRSTKLEDSAMYFCASSDSSYSGNTIYFGEGSWLTVV.

This chain joins TRBV30 and TRBJ2-1, with D hard to call. This CDR3 has 13 residues. V lost 2 bases and J 6 bases, leaving 11 bases between the germline ends. The germline gives CDR1 GTSNPN, CDR2 SVGIG (reference sequence). In DNA form, the CDR3 reads TGTGCCTGGAGTCCCCCCGGGTTCAATGAGCAGTTCTTC. Its translation is CAWSPPGFNEQFF.

The V call is TRBV4-1, the J call TRBJ2-2; TRBD1 aligns across 12 bases. The CDR3 is 17 amino acids. Germline CDR1 and CDR2: MGHRA and YSYEKL. V lost 5 bases, J lost 4 bases, and 8 bases stayed unmatched. CDR3 amino acids: CASSYSGDRGPTGELFF. As DNA, the CDR3 is TGCGCCAGCAGCTATTCCGGGGACAGGGGGCCCACCGGGGAGCTGTTTTTT.

The rearrangement links TRBV5-1 to TRBJ2-2; D gene unclear. Trimming stripped 4 bases from V and 3 bases from J, with 10 bases between. This CDR3 comprises 14 residues. Per germline, CDR1 SGHRS and CDR2 YFSETQ. The CDR3, as DNA: TGCGCCAGCAGCGAGAGGTTCGACACCGGGGAGCTGTTTTTT. Translation gives CASSERFDTGELFF.

The chain recombines TRBV27 with TRBJ2-1; 12 bases align to TRBD2. The length of the CDR3 is 17 residues. The V gene's germline CDR1 is MNHEY and CDR2 SMNVEV (reference sequence). Trimming took 6 bases from V and 5 from J; bases not matched to a gene: 11. The CDR3 reads CASSPRTSGTSHNEQFF. In DNA form, the CDR3 reads TGTGCCAGCAGCCCTCGGACTAGCGGGACGTCACACAATGAGCAGTTCTTC.

The rearrangement joins TRBV6-5 to TRBJ2-7; the D gene is possibly TRBD1 (5 bases). CDR1 and CDR2 (germline): MNHEY, SVGAGI. Deletions cut 0 bases from V and 1 base from J, with 10 bases between. The CDR3 runs to 15 residues. The CDR3 nucleotides read TGTGCCAGCAGTTACTCTTCAGGGCAGTCCTACGAGCAGTACTTC. It encodes CASSYSSGQSYEQYF.

The V and J genes are TRBV10-3 and TRBJ1-6, with D uncertain. Per the germline V gene, CDR1 is ENHRY and CDR2 is SYGVKD. V lost 4 bases and J 5 bases, leaving 12 bases between the germline ends. CDR3 length equals 15 residues. CDR3 in amino acids: CAISGAGSNNSPLHF. CDR3 DNA sequence: TGTGCCATCAGTGGGGCAGGTAGTAATAATTCACCCCTCCACTTT.